This T cell receptor (beta chain) appears in the sequencing data of a study of T cell repertoires in cytomegalovirus infection. V lost 1 base and J lost 3; bases outside the gene matches: 1. The CDR3 consists of 16 residues. CDR1 and CDR2 (germline): SGHTA, FQGNSA. About this clonotype: No antigen is known for it.

TCRdb reprocessed the reads via MiXCR and lists one record per CDR3 protein. Of roughly 280,000 distinct CDR3 sequences in the sample, around 20% were seen once. The source was cultured PBMCs, collected from culture after CMV antigen stimulation. The clonotype comes from a human donor in good health (CMV status not recorded). Some clones in this sample may be carry-over from other donors' samples. The chain recombines TRBV7-2 with TRBJ2-2; 11 nucleotides line up with TRBD2. The CDR3: CASSLVLAGDTGELFF. The CDR3 DNA sequence: TGTGCCAGCAGCTTAGTACTAGCGGGGGACACCGGGGAGCTGTTTTTT.